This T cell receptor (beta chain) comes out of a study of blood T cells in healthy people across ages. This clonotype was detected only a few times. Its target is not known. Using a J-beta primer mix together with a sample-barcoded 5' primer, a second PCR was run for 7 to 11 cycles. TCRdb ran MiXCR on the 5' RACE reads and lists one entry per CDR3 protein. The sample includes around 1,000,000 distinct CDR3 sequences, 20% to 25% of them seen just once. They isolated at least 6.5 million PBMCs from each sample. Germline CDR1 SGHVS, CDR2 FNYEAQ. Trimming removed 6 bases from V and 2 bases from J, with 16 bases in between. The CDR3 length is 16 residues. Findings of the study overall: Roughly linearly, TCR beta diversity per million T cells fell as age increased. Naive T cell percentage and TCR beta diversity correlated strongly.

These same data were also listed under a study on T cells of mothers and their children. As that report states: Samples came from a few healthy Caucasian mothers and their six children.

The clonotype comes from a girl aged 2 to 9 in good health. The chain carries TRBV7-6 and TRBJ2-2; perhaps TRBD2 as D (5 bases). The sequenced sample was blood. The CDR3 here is CASSFPPDSNTGELFF. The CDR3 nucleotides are TGTGCCAGCAGTTTCCCCCCGGACTCAAACACCGGGGAGCTGTTTTTT.